A single sample is the source of the 27 T cell receptor beta chains below, sequenced in a study of blood T cells in healthy people across ages. The authors ran a second PCR of about 7 to 11 cycles using a sample-barcoded 5' primer and a J-beta primer mix. TCRdb reanalysed the 5' RACE reads using MiXCR and keeps one entry per CDR3 protein. Of about 1.5 million distinct CDR3 sequences in the sample, roughly 40% were seen once. Source material: blood. The receptors originated from a young woman in good health.

This clonotype showed up just a few times. The chain combines TRBV6-6 with TRBJ1-1; tentatively, D is TRBD1 (5 bases). The V gene lost 2 bases and the J gene lost 0 bases, with 10 bases spanning the gap. The CDR3 is 15 amino acids. Germline V lookup: CDR1 MNHNY, CDR2 SVGAGI (reference sequence). CDR3 nucleotides: TGTGCCAGCAGTTACCCCGGGGGGGTGAACACTGAAGCTTTCTTT. Its protein product is CASSYPGGVNTEAFF.

CDR3 amino acids: CASSLSGTGGAGYEQYF. The CDR3 region has the DNA TGTGCCAGCAGTCTTTCCGGGACAGGGGGCGCGGGCTACGAGCAGTACTTC. This chain links TRBV6-1 with TRBJ2-7; 12 bases agree with TRBD1. V lost 5 bases, J lost 3 bases, and 11 bases stayed unmatched. The CDR3 runs 17 residues. Germline V lookup: CDR1 MNHNS, CDR2 SASEGT.

This clonotype was seen repeatedly, ten times or more. The chain carries TRBV29-1 and TRBJ2-1; D unresolved. V dropped 4 bases and J dropped 5 bases, with 9 bases sitting between them. The CDR3 length is 12 residues. Germline lookup yields CDR1 SQVTM and CDR2 ANQGSEA. The CDR3 is CSVGRGNNEQFF. DNA for the CDR3: TGCAGCGTTGGTCGTGGGAACAATGAGCAGTTCTTC.

This clonotype was detected once. The rearrangement uses TRBV6-5 and TRBJ2-1; 9 bases match TRBD2. This CDR3 is 16 amino acids long. CDR1 MNHEY and CDR2 SVGAGI come from the germline V gene. J lost 7 bases, V lost 4 bases, and 11 bases had no gene match. CDR3 coding DNA: TGTGCCAGCAGTTCTCTAGCGGGAAGGGTGGGGAATGAGCAGTTCTTC. This sequence encodes CASSSLAGRVGNEQFF.

The chain recombines TRBV3-1 with TRBJ2-1; either TRBD1 or TRBD2 may fit D (5 bases each). Near its end, the DNA agrees better with TRBJ2-7, so the J call may be wrong. Germline-derived CDR1 and CDR2 are LGHDT and YNNKEL (reference sequence). This CDR3 spans 14 amino acids. This CDR3 reads CASSFRDLENEQYF. The CDR3 nucleotides are TGTGCCAGCAGCTTCCGGGACCTAGAGAATGAGCAGTACTTC.

This clonotype was seen only a few times. The rearrangement joins TRBV6-2 or TRBV6-3 to TRBJ2-5, with D hard to call. The J call may be mistaken, given a closer DNA end match to TRBJ2-7. From germline, CDR1 is MNHEY and CDR2 SVGEGT. The CDR3 loop spans 11 amino acids. The CDR3 is CASTAYHEQYF. The CDR3 coding sequence is TGTGCCAGCACCGCCTACCACGAGCAGTACTTC.

The chain links TRBV7-9 to TRBJ2-7; D is tentatively TRBD1 or TRBD2 (5 bases each). V was trimmed by 5 bases and J by 2 bases, leaving 19 bases between them. CDR1 and CDR2 (germline): SEHNR, FQNEAQ (reference sequence). CDR3 length: 16 amino acids. The CDR3 DNA is TGTGCCAGCAGCCTTAACCCGATGGGGGACCCCTACGAGCAGTACTTC. Its protein is CASSLNPMGDPYEQYF.

This clonotype was counted at least ten times. The J gene is TRBJ2-1, the V gene TRBV6-5; no reliable D call. CDR1 and CDR2 (germline): MNHEY, SVGAGI. V lost 5 bases and J lost 6, with 17 bases in between. CDR3 length equals 15 residues. Here the CDR3 reads CASSPPYRSSNEQFF. The CDR3 nucleotides read TGTGCCAGCAGTCCCCCTTATCGCAGTTCCAATGAGCAGTTCTTC.

This clonotype showed up just a few times. The genes are TRBV6-5 and TRBJ2-7; D is perhaps TRBD1 (6 bases). Germline CDR1 is MNHEY and CDR2 is SVGAGI. V was pared by 6 bases and J by 2 bases, with 14 bases between. The CDR3 runs to 14 residues. For the CDR3, the DNA is TGTGCCAGCAGCCGCACCGGGACAACCTACGAGCAGTACTTC. Its protein product is CASSRTGTTYEQYF.

The sample holds a few counts of this clonotype. The chain recombines TRBV6-7 with TRBJ1-1; no reliable D call. TRBV6-7 is an ORF, with its function uncertain. The CDR3 has 12 amino acids. The ends were cut back, 2 bases at V and 8 bases at J, with 9 bases in the middle. The CDR3 region is CASSYQKWEAFF. CDR3 DNA sequence: TGTGCCAGCAGTTACCAAAAGTGGGAAGCTTTCTTT.

The chain couples TRBV5-1 to TRBJ1-2; TRBD1 agrees at 9 bases. CDR1 is SGHRS and CDR2 is YFSETQ in the germline V gene. V trimming: 4 bases; J trimming: 7 bases; junction bases outside the gene matches: 11. This CDR3 spans 15 amino acids. The chain's CDR3 is CASSRDRERSGGYTF. CDR3 coding DNA: TGCGCCAGCAGCCGGGACAGGGAAAGGTCGGGTGGCTACACCTTC.

This clonotype was seen only once. The rearrangement joins TRBV11-1 to TRBJ2-5, with 7 bases identical to TRBD1. The CDR3 sequence is 15 residues long. V gave up 5 bases and J gave up 5 bases; unmatched junction bases: 11. CDR1 is SGHAT, CDR2 FQDESV, per germline (reference sequence). The CDR3: CASSPVGQVWETQYF. CDR3 coding DNA: TGTGCCAGCAGCCCGGTAGGACAGGTTTGGGAGACCCAGTACTTC.

V gene TRBV27 combines with J gene TRBJ1-1; no reliable D call. Germline V CDR1 and CDR2: MNHEY, SMNVEV (reference sequence). There are 14 residues in the CDR3. V gave up 0 bases and J gave up 5 bases, with 10 bases separating them. The CDR3 spells CASSLSGILTEAFF. In DNA form, the CDR3 reads TGTGCCAGCAGTTTATCGGGGATCTTAACTGAAGCTTTCTTT.

The sample holds a few counts of this clonotype. V and J are TRBV10-1 and TRBJ2-1; D is perhaps TRBD2 (5 bases). The germline gives CDR1 WNHNN, CDR2 SYGVQD (reference sequence). CDR3 length: 15 residues. Trimming cost V 4 bases and J 3 bases, with 13 bases left between them. CDR3 protein: CASSVLGSNYNEQFF. CDR3 nucleotide sequence: TGCGCCAGCAGTGTCCTAGGGAGTAACTACAATGAGCAGTTCTTC.

This clonotype has only a few counts. The chain couples TRBV3-1 to TRBJ2-7; D might be TRBD2 (6 bases). V gave up 5 bases and J gave up 3 bases, with 14 bases separating them. Germline CDR1 and CDR2: LGHDT and YNNKEL (reference sequence). This CDR3 has 14 amino acids. In DNA form, the CDR3 reads TGTGCCAGCAGCTATCGGGACTCCGACTACGAGCAGTACTTC. Residues: CASSYRDSDYEQYF.

This clonotype was seen a few times. The chain couples TRBV27 to TRBJ2-5, with 12 bases fitting TRBD2. Germline V lookup: CDR1 MNHEY, CDR2 SMNVEV (reference sequence). The CDR3 sequence is 18 residues long. Unmatched junction bases numbered 21, after V lost 5 bases and J lost 11 bases. As DNA, the CDR3 is TGTGCCAGCAGTCCGTTATTGACGACTAGCGGGAGAGGCAATGAGCAGTACTTC. Residues: CASSPLLTTSGRGNEQYF.

This chain connects TRBV20-1 to TRBJ2-7, with 8 bases aligning to TRBD1. CDR3 length: 12 residues. CDR1 DFQATT and CDR2 SNEGSKA come from the germline V gene (reference sequence). CDR3 amino acids: CSAGQGTNEQYF. DNA of the CDR3: TGCAGCGCCGGACAGGGAACCAACGAGCAGTACTTC.

V and J are TRBV2 and TRBJ2-7; D ambiguous. Per germline, CDR1 SNHLY and CDR2 FYNNEI. The CDR3 loop spans 14 amino acids. Trimming removed 6 bases at V and 3 bases at J, with 15 bases between. Here the CDR3 reads CASRARWLVYEQYF. Written as DNA, the CDR3 is TGTGCCAGCAGGGCCCGGTGGCTAGTCTACGAGCAGTACTTC.

Details on this clonotype: This may arise from a read error, as a much more abundant clone is one base away. V usage is TRBV27 and J usage is TRBJ1-2; 7 positions agree with TRBD1. V lost 3 bases to trimming and J lost 5 bases; unmatched junction nucleotides: 3. Germline lookup yields CDR1 MNHEY and CDR2 SMNVEV (reference sequence). There are 13 residues in the CDR3. The CDR3 sequence: CASSFPTGYGYTF. DNA for the CDR3: TGTGCCAGCAGTTTCCCGACAGGGTATGGCTACACCTTC.

The chain recombines TRBV7-9 with TRBJ2-7; D is possibly TRBD1 (5 bases). With 5 bases removed from V and 3 bases from J, the gap between germline ends came to 11 bases. The length of the CDR3 is 13 residues. CDR1 is SEHNR and CDR2 is FQNEAQ in the germline V gene (reference sequence). As DNA, the CDR3 is TGTGCCAGCAGCGCCGGACACCTCTACGAGCAGTACTTC. Translating gives CASSAGHLYEQYF.

J is TRBJ2-2 and V is TRBV6-1; 12 bases match TRBD1. Unmatched junction bases numbered 7, after V lost 4 bases and J lost 7 bases. This CDR3 is 16 amino acids long. The germline V gene has CDR1 MNHNS and CDR2 SASEGT. The CDR3 region is CASSVDGTGGVGELFF. DNA for the CDR3: TGTGCCAGCAGTGTAGACGGGACAGGGGGCGTCGGGGAGCTGTTTTTT.

At least ten counts were recorded for this clonotype. The chain couples TRBV14 to TRBJ1-2, with D unresolved. V was shortened by 1 base and J by 0 bases, with 6 bases between the two germline ends. Looked up from germline, CDR1 is SGHDN and CDR2 is FVKESK. The CDR3 spans 14 residues. The CDR3 sequence is CASSQAGSNYGYTF. The CDR3 nucleotides are TGTGCCAGCAGCCAAGCGGGCTCTAACTATGGCTACACCTTC.

This clonotype was found a few times. The rearrangement joins TRBV12-3 or TRBV12-4 to TRBJ2-3, with 10 bases lining up with TRBD2. This CDR3 spans 15 amino acids. V was pared by 5 bases and J by 2 bases, with 4 bases of the junction left unmatched. CDR3 bases: TGTGCCAGCAGTGGACTAGCGGACTTCACAGATACGCAGTATTTT. Its protein product is CASSGLADFTDTQYF.

This clonotype was counted only a few times. This chain uses TRBV27 with TRBJ2-1; the D is unclear. The CDR3 consists of 13 residues. Germline V lookup: CDR1 MNHEY, CDR2 SMNVEV (reference sequence). Trimming left V 5 bases short and J 3 bases short, with 8 bases between. As DNA, the CDR3 is TGTGCCAGCAGTGTGGACCACTACAATGAGCAGTTCTTC. This sequence encodes CASSVDHYNEQFF.

V gene TRBV19 combines with J gene TRBJ1-5; 7 bases agree with TRBD1. Per germline, CDR1 LNHDA and CDR2 SQIVND (reference sequence). The trim removed 9 bases at V and 2 bases at J, leaving 10 bases unmatched. CDR3 size: 15 residues. The CDR3 protein is CASQGGTVGNQPQHF. CDR3 DNA: TGTGCCAGCCAAGGGGGGACAGTCGGCAATCAGCCCCAGCATTTT.

V is TRBV12-3 or TRBV12-4 and J is TRBJ2-1; 10 nucleotides agree with TRBD2. CDR3 length equals 15 residues. V was clipped by 3 bases and J by 7 bases; unmatched bases: 6. CDR3 sequence (DNA): TGTGCCAGCAGTTTTTCTAGCGGGAGTCCAAATGAGCAGTTCTTC. Its translation: CASSFSSGSPNEQFF.

V gene TRBV3-1 combines with J gene TRBJ2-1; 12 bases match TRBD2. The CDR3 runs to 16 residues. The germline V gene encodes CDR1 LGHDT and CDR2 YNNKEL (reference sequence). The V and J ends lost 3 bases and 2 bases, in that order; junction bases with no gene match: 2. CDR3 bases: TGTGCCAGCAGCCACCGACTAGCGGGAGCCTACAATGAGCAGTTCTTC. This encodes CASSHRLAGAYNEQFF.